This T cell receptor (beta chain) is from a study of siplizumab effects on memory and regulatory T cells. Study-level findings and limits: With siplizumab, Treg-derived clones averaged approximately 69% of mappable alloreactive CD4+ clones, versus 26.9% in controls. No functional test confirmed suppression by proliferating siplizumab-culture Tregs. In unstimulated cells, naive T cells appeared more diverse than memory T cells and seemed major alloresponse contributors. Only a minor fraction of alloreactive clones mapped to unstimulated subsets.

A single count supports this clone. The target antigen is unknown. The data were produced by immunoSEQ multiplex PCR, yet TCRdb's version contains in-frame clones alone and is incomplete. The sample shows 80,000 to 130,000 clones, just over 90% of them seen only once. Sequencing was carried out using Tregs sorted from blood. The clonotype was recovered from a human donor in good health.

The CDR3 coding sequence is TGCGCCAGCAGCCCCAGGGGGAGCTCCTACAATGAGCAGTTCTTC. This gives the protein CASSPRGSSYNEQFF. The chain couples TRBV5-1 to TRBJ2-1, with 7 bases that match TRBD1. Germline V gene data show CDR1 as SGHRS and CDR2 as YFSETQ. The CDR3 has 15 residues. The V segment lost 4 bases and the J segment 0 bases; nucleotides outside the gene matches: 4.